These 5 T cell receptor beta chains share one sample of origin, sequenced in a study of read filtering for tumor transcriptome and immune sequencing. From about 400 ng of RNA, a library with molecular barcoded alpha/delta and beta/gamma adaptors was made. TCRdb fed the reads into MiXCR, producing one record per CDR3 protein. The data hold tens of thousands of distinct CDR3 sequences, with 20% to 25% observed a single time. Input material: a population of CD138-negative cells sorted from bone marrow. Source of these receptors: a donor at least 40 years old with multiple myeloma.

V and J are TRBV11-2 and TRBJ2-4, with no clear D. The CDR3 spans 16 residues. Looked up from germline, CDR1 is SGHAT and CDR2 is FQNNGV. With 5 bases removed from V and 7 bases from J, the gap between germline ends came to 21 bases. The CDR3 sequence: CASSESVTPLVNIQYF. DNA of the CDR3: TGTGCCAGCAGCGAAAGTGTGACTCCCTTGGTGAACATTCAGTACTTC.

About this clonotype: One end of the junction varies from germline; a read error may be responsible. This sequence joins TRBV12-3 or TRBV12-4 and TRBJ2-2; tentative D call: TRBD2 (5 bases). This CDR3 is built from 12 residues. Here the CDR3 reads CACSLSAGELFF. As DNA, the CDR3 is TGTGCCTGCAGTTTATCCGCCGGGGAACTGTTTTTT.

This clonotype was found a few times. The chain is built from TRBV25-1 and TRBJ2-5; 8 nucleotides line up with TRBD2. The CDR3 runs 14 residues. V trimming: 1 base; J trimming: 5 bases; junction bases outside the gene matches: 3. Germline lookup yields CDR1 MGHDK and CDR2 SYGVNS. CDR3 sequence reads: CASSESGTRETQYF. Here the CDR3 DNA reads TGTGCCAGCAGTGAATCAGGGACTAGGGAGACCCAGTACTTC.

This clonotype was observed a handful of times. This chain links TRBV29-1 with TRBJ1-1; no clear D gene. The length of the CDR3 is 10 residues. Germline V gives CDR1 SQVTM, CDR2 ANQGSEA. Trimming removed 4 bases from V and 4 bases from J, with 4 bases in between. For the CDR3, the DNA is TGCAGCGTTGTGGGCACTGAAGCTTTCTTT. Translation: CSVVGTEAFF.

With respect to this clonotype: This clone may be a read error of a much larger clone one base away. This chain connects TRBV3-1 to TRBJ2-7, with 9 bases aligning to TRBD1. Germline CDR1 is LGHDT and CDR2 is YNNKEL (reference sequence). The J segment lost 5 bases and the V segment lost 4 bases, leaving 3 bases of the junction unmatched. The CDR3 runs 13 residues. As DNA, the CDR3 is TGTGCCAGCAGCCGCGGGACAGGGCACGAGCAGTACTTC. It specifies CASSRGTGHEQYF.